This T cell receptor beta chain was obtained from a study of breast tumors, draining lymph nodes, adjacent tissues. Study-wide findings and caveats: Compared with basal-like, luminal-like tumors shared significantly more repertoire with nontumor tissue. Most tumor T cells seemingly derive from lymph node, then expand in tumor. Data only fit, rather than demonstrated, lymph node origin of most tumor T cells.

TCRdb fed the multiplex PCR reads into MiXCR, producing one record per CDR3 protein. This sample has roughly 70,000 distinct CDR3 sequences, with around two fifths found just once. The table lists this clonotype with many counts. Its antigen is unidentified. Germline V gene lookup returns CDR1 SGHVS and CDR2 FNYEAQ. CDR3 size: 13 residues. The V gene end was trimmed by 6 bases and the J gene end by 2 bases; junction bases not matched to a gene: 3. This receptor was identified in a female donor with breast cancer. Some clones in this sample may be carry-over from other donors' samples. Sequenced input: breast tumor tissue. V usage is TRBV7-6 and J usage is TRBJ2-5; 7 bases agree with TRBD2. CDR3 protein: CASRRAGQETQYF. The CDR3 bases are TGTGCCAGCAGACGAGCGGGGCAAGAGACCCAGTACTTC.